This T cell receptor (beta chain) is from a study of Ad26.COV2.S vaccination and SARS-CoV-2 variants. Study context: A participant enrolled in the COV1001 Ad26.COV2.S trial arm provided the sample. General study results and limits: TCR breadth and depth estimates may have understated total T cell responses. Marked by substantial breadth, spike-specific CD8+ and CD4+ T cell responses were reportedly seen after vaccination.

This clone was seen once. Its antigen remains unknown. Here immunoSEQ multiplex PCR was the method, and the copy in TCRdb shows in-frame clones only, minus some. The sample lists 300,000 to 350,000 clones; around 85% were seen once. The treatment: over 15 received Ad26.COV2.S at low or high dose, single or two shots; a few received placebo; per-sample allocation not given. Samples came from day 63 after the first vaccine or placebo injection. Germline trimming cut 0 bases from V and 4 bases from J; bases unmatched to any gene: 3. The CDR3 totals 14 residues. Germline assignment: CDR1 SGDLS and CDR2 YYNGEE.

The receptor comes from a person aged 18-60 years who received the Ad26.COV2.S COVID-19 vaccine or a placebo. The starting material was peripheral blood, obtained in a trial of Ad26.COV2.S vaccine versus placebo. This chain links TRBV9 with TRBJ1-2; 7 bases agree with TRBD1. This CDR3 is CASSVGQGLYGYTF. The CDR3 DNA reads TGTGCCAGCAGCGTAGGACAGGGTCTCTATGGCTACACCTTC.